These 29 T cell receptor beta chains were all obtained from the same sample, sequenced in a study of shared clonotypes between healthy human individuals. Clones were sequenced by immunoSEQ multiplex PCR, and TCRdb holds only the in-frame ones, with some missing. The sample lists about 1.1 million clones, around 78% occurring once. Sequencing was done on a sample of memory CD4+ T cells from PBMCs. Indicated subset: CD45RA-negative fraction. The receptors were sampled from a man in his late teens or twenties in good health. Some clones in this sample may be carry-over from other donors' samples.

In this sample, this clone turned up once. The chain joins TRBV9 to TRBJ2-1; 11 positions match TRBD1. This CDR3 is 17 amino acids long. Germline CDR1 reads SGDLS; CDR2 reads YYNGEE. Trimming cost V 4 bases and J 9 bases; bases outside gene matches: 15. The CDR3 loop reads CASSPNPRDRGTGEQFF. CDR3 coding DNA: TGTGCCAGCAGCCCAAACCCCCGGGACAGGGGGACCGGTGAGCAGTTCTTC.

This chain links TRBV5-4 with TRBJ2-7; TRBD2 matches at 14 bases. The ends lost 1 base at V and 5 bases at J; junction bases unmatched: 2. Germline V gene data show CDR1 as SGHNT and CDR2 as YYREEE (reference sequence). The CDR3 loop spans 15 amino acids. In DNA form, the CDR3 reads TGTGCCAGCAGCTTGATGGGACTAGCGGGAGACGAGCAGTACTTC. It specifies CASSLMGLAGDEQYF.

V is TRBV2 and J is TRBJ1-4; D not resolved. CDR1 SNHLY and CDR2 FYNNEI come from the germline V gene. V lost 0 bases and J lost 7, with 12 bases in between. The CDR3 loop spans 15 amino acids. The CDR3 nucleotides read TGTGCCAGCAGTGAAGCGCGGGCTTCCCTTGAAAAACTGTTTTTT. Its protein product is CASSEARASLEKLFF.

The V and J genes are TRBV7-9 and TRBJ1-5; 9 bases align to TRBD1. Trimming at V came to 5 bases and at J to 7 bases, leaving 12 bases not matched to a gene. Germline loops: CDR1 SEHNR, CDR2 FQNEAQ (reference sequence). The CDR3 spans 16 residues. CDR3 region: CASSARSGTGNQPQHF. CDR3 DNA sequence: TGTGCCAGCAGCGCCCGATCCGGGACAGGGAACCAGCCCCAGCATTTT.

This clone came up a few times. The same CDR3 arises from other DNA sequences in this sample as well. The CDR3 bases are TGTGCCAGCAGCTTAGATGGGACAGGGGGCTACGAGCAGTACTTC. As protein: CASSLDGTGGYEQYF. The V gene is TRBV7-2, the J gene TRBJ2-7; 11 bases match TRBD1. V gave up 1 base and J gave up 3 bases; unmatched junction bases: 2. Germline CDR1 is SGHTA and CDR2 is FQGNSA. The CDR3 totals 15 residues. The entire variable domain, with the rest obtained from reference TRBV7-2 and TRBJ2-7, is as follows: GAGVSQSPSNKVTEKGKDVELRCDPISGHTALYWYRQSLGQGLEFLIYFQGNSAPDKSGLPSDRFSAERTGGSVSTLTIQRTQQEDSAVYLCASSLDGTGGYEQYFGPGTRLTVT.

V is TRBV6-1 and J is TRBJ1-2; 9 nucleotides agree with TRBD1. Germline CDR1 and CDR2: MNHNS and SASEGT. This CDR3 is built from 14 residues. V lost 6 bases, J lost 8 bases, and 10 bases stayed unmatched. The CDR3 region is CASRLDRGLAGYTF. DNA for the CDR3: TGTGCCAGCAGGCTGGACAGGGGTCTCGCAGGCTACACCTTC.

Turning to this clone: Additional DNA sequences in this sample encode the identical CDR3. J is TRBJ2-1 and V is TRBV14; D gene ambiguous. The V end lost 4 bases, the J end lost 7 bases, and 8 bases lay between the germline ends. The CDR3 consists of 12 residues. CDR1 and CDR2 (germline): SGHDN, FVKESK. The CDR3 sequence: CASSPSHNEQFF. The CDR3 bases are TGTGCCAGCAGCCCGAGCCATAATGAGCAGTTCTTC.

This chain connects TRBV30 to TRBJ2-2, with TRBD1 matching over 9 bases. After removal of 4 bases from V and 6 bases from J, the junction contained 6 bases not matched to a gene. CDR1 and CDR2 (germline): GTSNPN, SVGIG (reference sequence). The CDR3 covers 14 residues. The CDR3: CAWNTGGEAGELFF. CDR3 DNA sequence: TGTGCCTGGAATACAGGGGGCGAGGCCGGGGAGCTGTTTTTT.

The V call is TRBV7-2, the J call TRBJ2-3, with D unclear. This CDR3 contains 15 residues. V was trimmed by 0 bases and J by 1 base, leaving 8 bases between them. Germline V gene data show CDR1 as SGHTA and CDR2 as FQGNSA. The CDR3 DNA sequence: TGTGCCAGCAGCTTAGCTCCACAGCGCACAGATACGCAGTATTTT. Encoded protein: CASSLAPQRTDTQYF.

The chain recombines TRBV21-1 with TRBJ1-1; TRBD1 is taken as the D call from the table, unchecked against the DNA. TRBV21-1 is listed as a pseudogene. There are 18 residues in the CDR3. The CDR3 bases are TGTGCCACCTCAACCGAAAGGTCAGGTAAGCACCTGAACACTGAAGCTTTCTTT. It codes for CATSTERSGKHLNTEAFF.

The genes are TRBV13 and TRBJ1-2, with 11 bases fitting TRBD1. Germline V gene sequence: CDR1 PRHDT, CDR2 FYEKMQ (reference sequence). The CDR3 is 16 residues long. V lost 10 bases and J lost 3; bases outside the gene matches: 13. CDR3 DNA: TGTGCCAACCCCCTAGGACAGGGGGCGCCGGACTATGGCTACACCTTC. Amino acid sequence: CANPLGQGAPDYGYTF.

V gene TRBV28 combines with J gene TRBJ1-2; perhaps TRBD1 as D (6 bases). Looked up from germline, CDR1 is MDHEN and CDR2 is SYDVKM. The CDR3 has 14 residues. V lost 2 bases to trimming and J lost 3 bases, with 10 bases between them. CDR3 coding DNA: TGTGCCAGCAGTTTAATCGGGGGGCACTATGGCTACACCTTC. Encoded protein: CASSLIGGHYGYTF.

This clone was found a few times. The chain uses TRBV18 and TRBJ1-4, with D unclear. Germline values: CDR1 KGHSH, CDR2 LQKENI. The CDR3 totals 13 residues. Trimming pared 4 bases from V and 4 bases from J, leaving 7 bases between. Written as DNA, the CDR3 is TGTGCCAGCTCACTTACCTATAATGAAAAACTGTTTTTT. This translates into CASSLTYNEKLFF.

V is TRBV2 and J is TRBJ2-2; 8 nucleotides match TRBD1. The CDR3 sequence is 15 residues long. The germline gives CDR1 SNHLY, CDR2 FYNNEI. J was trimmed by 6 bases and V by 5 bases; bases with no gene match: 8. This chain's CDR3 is CASSSDRVVAGELFF. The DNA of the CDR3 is TGTGCCAGCAGTTCGGACAGGGTCGTTGCCGGGGAGCTGTTTTTT.

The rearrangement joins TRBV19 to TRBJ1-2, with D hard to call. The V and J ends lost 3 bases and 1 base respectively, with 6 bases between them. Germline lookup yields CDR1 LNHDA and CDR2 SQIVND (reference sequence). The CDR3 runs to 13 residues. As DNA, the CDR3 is TGTGCCAGTAGTATCTCCTTTAACTATGGCTACACCTTC. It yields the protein CASSISFNYGYTF. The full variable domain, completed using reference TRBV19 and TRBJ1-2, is DGGITQSPKYLFRKEGQNVTLSCEQNLNHDAMYWYRQDPGQGLRLIYYSQIVNDFQKGDIAEGYSVSREKKESFPLTVTSAQKNPTAFYLCASSISFNYGYTFGSGTRLTVV.

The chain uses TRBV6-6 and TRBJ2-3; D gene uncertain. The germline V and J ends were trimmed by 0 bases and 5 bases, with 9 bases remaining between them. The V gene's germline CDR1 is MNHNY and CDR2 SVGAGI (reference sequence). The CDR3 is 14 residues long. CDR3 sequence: CASSYSGYGDTQYF. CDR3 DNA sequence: TGTGCCAGCAGTTACTCCGGGTACGGAGATACGCAGTATTTT.

The CDR3 protein is CASSVGSSVDEQFF. CDR3 in DNA: TGTGCCAGCAGCGTAGGGTCTAGCGTCGATGAGCAGTTCTTC. This chain links TRBV9 with TRBJ2-1; tentative D call: TRBD2 (6 bases). The V end lost 0 bases, the J end lost 8 bases, and 12 bases lay between the germline ends. The CDR3 is made up of 14 amino acids. Germline V gives CDR1 SGDLS, CDR2 YYNGEE.

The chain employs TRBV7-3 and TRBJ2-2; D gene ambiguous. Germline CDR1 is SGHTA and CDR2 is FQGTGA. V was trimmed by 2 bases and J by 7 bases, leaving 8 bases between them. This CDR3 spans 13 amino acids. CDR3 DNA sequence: TGTGCCAGCAGCTTAGGGGTTTACGGGGAGCTGTTTTTT. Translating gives CASSLGVYGELFF.

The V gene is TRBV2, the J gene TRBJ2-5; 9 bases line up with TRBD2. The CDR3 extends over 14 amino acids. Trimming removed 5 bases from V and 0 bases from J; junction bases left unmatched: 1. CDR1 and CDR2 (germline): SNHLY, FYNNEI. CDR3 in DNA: TGTGCCAGCAGTAGCGGGAGGAACCAAGAGACCCAGTACTTC. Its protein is CASSSGRNQETQYF.

CDR3 in amino acids: CASSRGTGSTGELFF. CDR3 nucleotides: TGTGCCAGCAGCCGAGGGACAGGGAGCACCGGGGAGCTGTTTTTT. The V call is TRBV6-4, the J call TRBJ2-2, with 9 nucleotides matching TRBD1. The junction had 6 bases not matched to a gene; V was cut back by 6 bases and J by 4 bases. The CDR3 has 15 amino acids. Germline CDR1 reads MRHNA; CDR2 reads SNTAGT.

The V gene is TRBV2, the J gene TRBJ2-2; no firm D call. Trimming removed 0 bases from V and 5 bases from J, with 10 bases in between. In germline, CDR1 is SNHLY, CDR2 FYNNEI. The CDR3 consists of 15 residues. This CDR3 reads CASSEAGRPTGELFF. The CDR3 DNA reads TGTGCCAGCAGTGAAGCAGGGCGTCCTACCGGGGAGCTGTTTTTT.

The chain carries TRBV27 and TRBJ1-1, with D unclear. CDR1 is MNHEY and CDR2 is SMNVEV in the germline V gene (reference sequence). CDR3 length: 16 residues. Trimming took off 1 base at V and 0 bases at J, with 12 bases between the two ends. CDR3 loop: CASSLLGDGMNTEAFF. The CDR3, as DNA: TGTGCCAGCAGTTTATTGGGTGACGGAATGAACACTGAAGCTTTCTTT.

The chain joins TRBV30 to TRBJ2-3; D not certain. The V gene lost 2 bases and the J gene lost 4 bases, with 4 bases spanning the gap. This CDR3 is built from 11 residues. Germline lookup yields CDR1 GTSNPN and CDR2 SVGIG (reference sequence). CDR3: CAWSRPDTQYF. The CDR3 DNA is TGTGCCTGGAGTAGACCAGATACGCAGTATTTT.

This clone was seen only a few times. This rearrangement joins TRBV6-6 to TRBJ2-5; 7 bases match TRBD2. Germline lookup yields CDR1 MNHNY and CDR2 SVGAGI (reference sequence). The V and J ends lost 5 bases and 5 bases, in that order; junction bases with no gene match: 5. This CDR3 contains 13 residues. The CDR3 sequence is CASSPPAGETQYF. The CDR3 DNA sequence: TGTGCCAGCAGTCCCCCAGCGGGGGAGACCCAGTACTTC.

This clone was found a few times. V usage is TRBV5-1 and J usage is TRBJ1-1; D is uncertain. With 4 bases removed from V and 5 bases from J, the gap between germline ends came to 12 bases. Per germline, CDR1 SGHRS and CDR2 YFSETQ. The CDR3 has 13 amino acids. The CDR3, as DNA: TGCGCCAGCAGCACCACGGGGTGGACTGAAGCTTTCTTT. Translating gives CASSTTGWTEAFF.

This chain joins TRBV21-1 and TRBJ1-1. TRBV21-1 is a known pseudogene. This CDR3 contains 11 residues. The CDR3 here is CASSDSTEAFF. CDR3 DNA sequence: TGTGCCAGCAGCGACTCCACTGAAGCTTTCTTT.

CDR3 bases: TGTGCCAGCAGCCCGGGACGCCAACCCTACGAGCAGTACTTC. It is translated as CASSPGRQPYEQYF. The chain uses TRBV5-4 and TRBJ2-7; perhaps D is TRBD1 or TRBD2 (5 bases each). The germline V and J ends were trimmed by 4 bases and 2 bases, with 13 bases remaining between them. This CDR3 is 14 amino acids long. From germline, CDR1 is SGHNT and CDR2 YYREEE (reference sequence).

CDR3 residues: CASSRGTGKGETQYF. The CDR3 coding sequence is TGTGCCAGCAGCCGTGGGACAGGGAAGGGGGAGACCCAGTACTTC. The V gene is TRBV7-3, the J gene TRBJ2-5, with 9 bases aligning to TRBD1. Germline CDR1 and CDR2: SGHTA and FQGTGA. There are 15 residues in the CDR3. Germline trimming cut 5 bases from V and 5 bases from J; bases unmatched to any gene: 9.

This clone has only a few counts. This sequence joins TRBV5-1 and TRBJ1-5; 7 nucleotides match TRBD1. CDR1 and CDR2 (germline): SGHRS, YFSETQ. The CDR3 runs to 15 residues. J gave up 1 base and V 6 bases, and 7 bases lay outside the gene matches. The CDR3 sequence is CASTDRPDSNQPQHF. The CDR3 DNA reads TGCGCCAGCACGGACAGGCCGGACAGCAATCAGCCCCAGCATTTT.